This is a list of T cell receptor beta chains from one sample in a study of blood T cells in healthy people across ages. MiXCR, run by TCRdb on the 5' RACE reads, gives a single entry per CDR3 protein. The sample consists of 750,000 to 1,000,000 distinct CDR3 sequences, 25% to 30% of them appearing once. The sample also formed part of further work on T cells of mothers and their children.

Sequencing was carried out using blood. The receptors here all came from a woman aged 40-49 years in good health. The CDR3 runs from the conserved cysteine through the conserved F or W. Fields, in order: V gene, clone size, J gene, D gene, CDR3 protein, CDR3 DNA. D genes are given only for firm matches. The listing skips clone size in some rows; elsewhere it reads once, few, many or a size class.

v_gene: TRBV7-2; abundance: few; j_gene: TRBJ2-7; d_gene: NA; CDR3aa: CASSLEQVRHEQYF; CDR3nt: TGTGCCAGCAGCTTAGAACAGGTTCGGCACGAGCAGTACTTC
v_gene: TRBV27; abundance: NA; j_gene: TRBJ2-7; d_gene: TRBD2; CDR3aa: CASSFGLAGHYEQYF; CDR3nt: TGTGCCAGCAGTTTTGGGCTAGCGGGGCACTACGAGCAGTACTTC
v_gene: TRBV7-9; abundance: NA; j_gene: TRBJ1-2; d_gene: TRBD1; CDR3aa: CASSLSGTGAPGYGYTF; CDR3nt: TGTGCCAGCAGTTTATCCGGGACAGGGGCCCCAGGCTATGGCTACACCTTC
v_gene: TRBV28; abundance: NA; j_gene: TRBJ1-1; d_gene: NA; CDR3aa: CASSFWSQLNTEAFF; CDR3nt: TGTGCCAGCAGTTTTTGGTCCCAGTTGAACACTGAAGCTTTCTTT
v_gene: TRBV20-1; abundance: NA; j_gene: TRBJ2-6; d_gene: NA; CDR3aa: CSATSGSSSGANVLTF; CDR3nt: TGCAGTGCTACGTCTGGGTCGAGCTCTGGGGCCAACGTCCTGACTTTC
v_gene: TRBV7-2; abundance: many; j_gene: TRBJ2-3; d_gene: NA; CDR3aa: CASSPYQSDTQYF; CDR3nt: TGTGCCAGCAGCCCGTACCAGTCGGATACGCAGTATTTT
v_gene: TRBV4-2; abundance: NA; j_gene: TRBJ2-7; d_gene: NA; CDR3aa: CASSQPEGRKYF; CDR3nt: TGTGCCAGCAGCCAACCCGAGGGGAGGAAGTACTTC
v_gene: TRBV5-1; abundance: once; j_gene: TRBJ1-2; d_gene: NA; CDR3aa: CASSPAGTLNYGYTF; CDR3nt: TGCGCCAGCAGCCCGGCCGGGACGCTTAACTATGGCTACACCTTC
v_gene: TRBV29-1; abundance: many; j_gene: TRBJ2-1; d_gene: NA; CDR3aa: CSARWEQYNEQFF; CDR3nt: TGCAGCGCCCGATGGGAACAGTACAATGAGCAGTTCTTC
v_gene: TRBV3-1; abundance: NA; j_gene: TRBJ2-7; d_gene: TRBD1; CDR3aa: CASSQRGQGGSYEQYF; CDR3nt: TGTGCCAGCAGCCAACGGGGACAGGGAGGGTCCTACGAGCAGTACTTC
v_gene: TRBV6-6; abundance: NA; j_gene: TRBJ1-2; d_gene: NA; CDR3aa: CASTSGSIYGYTF; CDR3nt: TGTGCCAGCACTTCCGGGTCAATATATGGCTACACCTTC
v_gene: TRBV11-2; abundance: NA; j_gene: TRBJ2-7; d_gene: NA; CDR3aa: CASSLGGTLREQYF; CDR3nt: TGTGCCAGCAGCCTAGGGGGGACGCTTCGCGAGCAGTACTTC
v_gene: TRBV6-6; abundance: NA; j_gene: TRBJ2-1; d_gene: TRBD2; CDR3aa: CASCRTSGTNEQFF; CDR3nt: TGTGCCAGCTGTAGGACTAGCGGGACCAATGAGCAGTTCTTC
v_gene: TRBV7-3; abundance: many; j_gene: TRBJ2-3; d_gene: NA; CDR3aa: CASSLDFTDTQYF; CDR3nt: TGTGCCAGCAGCTTAGACTTCACAGATACGCAGTATTTT
v_gene: TRBV30; abundance: NA; j_gene: TRBJ2-7; d_gene: TRBD2; CDR3aa: CACLGTSGTHEQYF; CDR3nt: TGTGCCTGCCTCGGGACTAGCGGGACCCACGAGCAGTACTTC
v_gene: TRBV30; abundance: NA; j_gene: TRBJ1-2; d_gene: NA; CDR3aa: CAWTGDANYGYTF; CDR3nt: TGTGCCTGGACTGGAGATGCTAACTATGGCTACACCTTC
v_gene: TRBV12-3/TRBV12-4; abundance: few; j_gene: TRBJ2-3; d_gene: TRBD2; CDR3aa: CASSPGGATTQYF; CDR3nt: TGTGCCAGCAGTCCCGGGGGGGCCACTACGCAGTATTTT
v_gene: TRBV4-3; abundance: few; j_gene: TRBJ1-5; d_gene: NA; CDR3aa: CASSQDPITNQPQHF; CDR3nt: TGCGCCAGCAGCCAAGATCCGATAACGAATCAGCCCCAGCATTTT
v_gene: TRBV6-5; abundance: NA; j_gene: TRBJ2-4; d_gene: TRBD1; CDR3aa: CASRGTGPKNIRYF; CDR3nt: TGTGCCAGCAGAGGGACAGGGCCTAAAAACATTCGGTACTTC
v_gene: TRBV7-2; abundance: NA; j_gene: TRBJ2-1; d_gene: NA; CDR3aa: CASSLSTRQTGNEQFF; CDR3nt: TGTGCCAGCAGCTTAAGCACTAGGCAAACCGGGAATGAGCAGTTCTTC
v_gene: TRBV7-9; abundance: NA; j_gene: TRBJ1-5; d_gene: NA; CDR3aa: CASNLDWKQPQHF; CDR3nt: TGTGCCAGCAACCTGGACTGGAAGCAGCCCCAGCATTTT
v_gene: TRBV25-1; abundance: many; j_gene: TRBJ2-5; d_gene: NA; CDR3aa: CASTERETQYF; CDR3nt: TGTGCCAGCACCGAACGGGAGACCCAGTACTTC
v_gene: TRBV20-1; abundance: few; j_gene: TRBJ2-7; d_gene: TRBD2; CDR3aa: CSAYHGLAGGDSYEQYF; CDR3nt: TGCAGTGCTTACCACGGACTAGCGGGGGGAGACTCCTACGAGCAGTACTTC
v_gene: TRBV7-2; abundance: many; j_gene: TRBJ1-1; d_gene: TRBD1; CDR3aa: CASSAFQGGTEAFF; CDR3nt: TGTGCCAGCAGCGCGTTCCAGGGGGGGACTGAAGCTTTCTTT
v_gene: TRBV12-5; abundance: many; j_gene: TRBJ2-5; d_gene: NA; CDR3aa: CASGYGSGETQYF; CDR3nt: TGTGCTAGTGGTTACGGGAGTGGGGAGACCCAGTACTTC
v_gene: TRBV9; abundance: NA; j_gene: TRBJ1-6; d_gene: TRBD1; CDR3aa: CASSGTVMNSPLHF; CDR3nt: TGTGCCAGCAGTGGGACAGTCATGAATTCACCCCTCCACTTT
v_gene: TRBV29-1; abundance: few; j_gene: TRBJ2-7; d_gene: NA; CDR3aa: CSVAVQTYEQYF; CDR3nt: TGCAGCGTTGCGGTACAGACCTACGAGCAGTACTTC
v_gene: TRBV7-9; abundance: NA; j_gene: TRBJ2-1; d_gene: NA; CDR3aa: CASSSGPTGSRDEQFF; CDR3nt: TGTGCCAGCAGCTCGGGGCCAACAGGGTCCAGGGATGAGCAGTTCTTC
v_gene: TRBV13; abundance: once; j_gene: TRBJ1-3; d_gene: NA; CDR3aa: CASSPPAGSGNTIYF; CDR3nt: TGTGCCAGCAGCCCGCCGGCAGGATCTGGAAACACCATATATTTT
v_gene: TRBV28; abundance: many; j_gene: TRBJ2-1; d_gene: TRBD2; CDR3aa: CASSPLVGAGGQHEQFF; CDR3nt: TGTGCCAGCAGCCCCCTCGTGGGAGCGGGGGGCCAGCATGAGCAGTTCTTC
v_gene: TRBV9; abundance: few; j_gene: TRBJ2-1; d_gene: TRBD2; CDR3aa: CASSVVGTSLYNEQFF; CDR3nt: TGTGCCAGCAGCGTAGTGGGGACTAGCCTCTACAATGAGCAGTTCTTC
v_gene: TRBV24-1; abundance: NA; j_gene: TRBJ2-3; d_gene: NA; CDR3aa: CATSKRGSTDTQYF; CDR3nt: TGTGCCACCAGTAAGAGGGGGAGCACAGATACGCAGTATTTT
v_gene: TRBV5-1; abundance: NA; j_gene: TRBJ1-1; d_gene: NA; CDR3aa: CASTEGDTEAFF; CDR3nt: TGCGCCAGCACCGAGGGGGACACTGAAGCTTTCTTT
v_gene: TRBV6-6; abundance: NA; j_gene: TRBJ2-3; d_gene: NA; CDR3aa: CASSHQGDTQYF; CDR3nt: TGTGCCAGCAGCCACCAGGGGGATACGCAGTATTTT
v_gene: TRBV6-5; abundance: NA; j_gene: TRBJ2-5; d_gene: TRBD2; CDR3aa: CASRSSSGGRETQYF; CDR3nt: TGTGCCAGCAGGTCCTCTAGCGGGGGGCGAGAGACCCAGTACTTC
v_gene: TRBV12-3/TRBV12-4; abundance: NA; j_gene: TRBJ2-7; d_gene: NA; CDR3aa: CASSLRRKMDYEQYF; CDR3nt: TGTGCCAGCAGTTTACGACGAAAGATGGACTACGAGCAGTACTTC
v_gene: TRBV3-1; abundance: NA; j_gene: TRBJ1-1; d_gene: NA; CDR3aa: CASSQMSSEAFF; CDR3nt: TGTGCCAGCAGCCAAATGAGCTCTGAAGCTTTCTTT